Reported below is one TCR beta chain. This entry belongs to a study of blood T cell repertoires in COVID-19. The overall study: Whether acute or convalescent, the COVID-19 samples came from the United States, Italy and Spain. Sample material is recorded as cDNA or gDNA derived from T cells, B-cell-depleted T cells, or PBMCs.

The CDR3 extends over 13 amino acids. Germline V lookup: CDR1 SGHAT, CDR2 FQNNGV. V shed 5 bases and J shed 5 bases, with 12 bases lying between them. Study processing details: Estimates of nucleated cell counts were drawn from the amplification of reference gene primers. Clones were read by immunoSEQ multiplex PCR, and TCRdb kept only the in-frame ones, dropping some. V and J calls and clone size are as listed in that table; D and trimming were resolved from the DNA. The table includes under 300,000 clones, roughly 90% detected once. The V and J genes are TRBV11-2 and TRBJ2-5; D unresolved. Source material: peripheral blood. This sequence was found in a woman aged 40 to 49 who had recovered from COVID-19. CDR3 loop: CASSGRQVETQYF. In DNA form, the CDR3 reads TGTGCCAGCAGCGGCCGGCAGGTGGAGACCCAGTACTTC.